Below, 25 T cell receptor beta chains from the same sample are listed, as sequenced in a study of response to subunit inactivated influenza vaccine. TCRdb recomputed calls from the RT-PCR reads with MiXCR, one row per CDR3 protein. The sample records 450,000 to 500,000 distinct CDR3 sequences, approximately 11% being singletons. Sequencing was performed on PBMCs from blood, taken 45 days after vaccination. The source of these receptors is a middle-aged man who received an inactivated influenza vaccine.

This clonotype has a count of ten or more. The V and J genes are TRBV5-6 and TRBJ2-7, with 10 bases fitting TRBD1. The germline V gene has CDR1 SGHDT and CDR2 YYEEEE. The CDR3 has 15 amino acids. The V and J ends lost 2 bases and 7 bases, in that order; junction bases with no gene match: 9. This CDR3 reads CASSFWDRGSGEQYF. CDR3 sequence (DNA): TGTGCCAGCAGCTTCTGGGACAGGGGTTCGGGGGAGCAGTACTTC.

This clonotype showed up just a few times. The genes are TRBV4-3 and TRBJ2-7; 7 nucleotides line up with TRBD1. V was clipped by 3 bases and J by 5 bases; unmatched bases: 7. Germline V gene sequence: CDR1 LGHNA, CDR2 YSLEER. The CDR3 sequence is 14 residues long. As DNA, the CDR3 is TGCGCCAGCAGCCAGGAACGGGACAGCCACGAGCAGTACTTC. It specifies CASSQERDSHEQYF.

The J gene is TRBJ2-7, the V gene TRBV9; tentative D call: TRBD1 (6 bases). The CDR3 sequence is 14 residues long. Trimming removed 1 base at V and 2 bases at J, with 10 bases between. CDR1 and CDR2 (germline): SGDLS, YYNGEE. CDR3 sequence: CASSVWDTPYEQYF. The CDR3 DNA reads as TGTGCCAGCAGCGTATGGGACACCCCCTACGAGCAGTACTTC.

The chain's CDR3 is CASSYLWTYEQYF. CDR3 nucleotide sequence: TGTGCCAGCAGTTACCTGTGGACTTACGAGCAGTACTTC. This chain connects TRBV6-2 or TRBV6-3 to TRBJ2-7, with D maybe TRBD2 (5 bases). There are 13 residues in the CDR3. CDR1 and CDR2 from the germline V gene are MNHEY and SVGEGT. V lost 2 bases and J 4 bases, leaving 9 bases between the germline ends.

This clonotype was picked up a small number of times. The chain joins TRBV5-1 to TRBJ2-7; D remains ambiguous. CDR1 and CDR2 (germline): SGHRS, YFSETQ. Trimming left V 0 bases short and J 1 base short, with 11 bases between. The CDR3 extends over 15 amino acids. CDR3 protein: CASSLEGLKSYEQYF. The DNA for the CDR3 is TGCGCCAGCAGCTTGGAGGGCCTAAAGTCCTACGAGCAGTACTTC.

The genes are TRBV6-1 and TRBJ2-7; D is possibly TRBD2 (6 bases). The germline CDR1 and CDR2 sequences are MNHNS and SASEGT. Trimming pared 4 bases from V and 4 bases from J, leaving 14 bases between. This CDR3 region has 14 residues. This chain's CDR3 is CASSVVGGRYEQYF. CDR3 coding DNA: TGTGCCAGCAGTGTCGTGGGGGGTAGGTACGAGCAGTACTTC.

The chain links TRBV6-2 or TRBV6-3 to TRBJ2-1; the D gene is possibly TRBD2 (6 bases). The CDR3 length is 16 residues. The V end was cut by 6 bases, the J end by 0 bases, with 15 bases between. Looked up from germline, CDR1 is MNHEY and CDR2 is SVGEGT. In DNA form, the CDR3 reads TGTGCCAGCAGGGCTTCACTAGCTTCCTCCTACAATGAGCAGTTCTTC. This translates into CASRASLASSYNEQFF.

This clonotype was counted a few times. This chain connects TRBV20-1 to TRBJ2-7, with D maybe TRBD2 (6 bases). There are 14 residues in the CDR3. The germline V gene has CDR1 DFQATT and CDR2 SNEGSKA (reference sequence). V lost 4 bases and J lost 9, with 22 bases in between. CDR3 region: CSATRLDVGLWQYF. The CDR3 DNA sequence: TGCAGTGCTACCCGACTAGATGTGGGTCTGTGGCAGTACTTC.

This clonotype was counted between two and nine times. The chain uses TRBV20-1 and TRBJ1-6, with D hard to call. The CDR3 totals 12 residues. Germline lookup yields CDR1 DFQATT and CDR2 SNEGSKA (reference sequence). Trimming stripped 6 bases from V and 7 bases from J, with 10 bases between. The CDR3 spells CSAEKGNSPLHF. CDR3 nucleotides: TGCAGTGCAGAGAAGGGAAATTCACCCCTCCACTTT.

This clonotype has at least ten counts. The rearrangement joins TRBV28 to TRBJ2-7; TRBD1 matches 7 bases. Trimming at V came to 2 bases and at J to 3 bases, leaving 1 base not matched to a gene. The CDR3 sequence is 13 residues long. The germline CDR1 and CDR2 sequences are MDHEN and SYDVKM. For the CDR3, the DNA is TGTGCCAGCAGTTTAGGGGACAGCTACGAGCAGTACTTC. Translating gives CASSLGDSYEQYF.

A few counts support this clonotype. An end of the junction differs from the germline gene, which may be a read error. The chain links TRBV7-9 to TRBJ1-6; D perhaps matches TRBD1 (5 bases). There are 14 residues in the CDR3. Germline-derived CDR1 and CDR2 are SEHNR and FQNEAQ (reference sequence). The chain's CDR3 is CASRLGADNSPLHF. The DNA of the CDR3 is TGTGCCAGCAGGTTAGGGGCCGATAATTCACCCCTCCACTTT.

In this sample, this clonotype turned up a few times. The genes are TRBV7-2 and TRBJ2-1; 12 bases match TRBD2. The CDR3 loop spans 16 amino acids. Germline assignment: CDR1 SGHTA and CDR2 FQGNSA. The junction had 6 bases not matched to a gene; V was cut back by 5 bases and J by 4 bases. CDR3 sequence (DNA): TGTGCCAGCAGCAATCTAGCGGGAGGGGGTTACAATGAGCAGTTCTTC. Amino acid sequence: CASSNLAGGGYNEQFF. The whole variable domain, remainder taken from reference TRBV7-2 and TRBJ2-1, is GAGVSQSPSNKVTEKGKDVELRCDPISGHTALYWYRQSLGQGLEFLIYFQGNSAPDKSGLPSDRFSAERTGGSVSTLTIQRTQQEDSAVYLCASSNLAGGGYNEQFFGPGTRLTVL.

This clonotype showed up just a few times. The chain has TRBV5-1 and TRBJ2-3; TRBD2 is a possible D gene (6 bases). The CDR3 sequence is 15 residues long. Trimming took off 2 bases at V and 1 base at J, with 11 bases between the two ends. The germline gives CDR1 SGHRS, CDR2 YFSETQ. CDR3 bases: TGCGCCAGCAGCTTCTCGGCTAGCGGCACAGATACGCAGTATTTT. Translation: CASSFSASGTDTQYF.

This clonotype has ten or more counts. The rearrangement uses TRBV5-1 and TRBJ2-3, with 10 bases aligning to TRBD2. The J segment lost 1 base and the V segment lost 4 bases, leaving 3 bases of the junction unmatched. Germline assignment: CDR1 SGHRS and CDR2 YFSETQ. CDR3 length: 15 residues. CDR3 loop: CASSPLAGGTDTQYF. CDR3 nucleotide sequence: TGCGCCAGCAGCCCTCTAGCGGGGGGCACAGATACGCAGTATTTT.

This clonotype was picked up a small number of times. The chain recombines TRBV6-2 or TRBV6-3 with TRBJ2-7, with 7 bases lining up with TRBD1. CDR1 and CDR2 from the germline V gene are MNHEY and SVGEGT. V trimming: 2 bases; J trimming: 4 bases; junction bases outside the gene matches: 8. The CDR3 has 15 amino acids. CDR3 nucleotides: TGTGCCAGCAGTTACGTCGCAGGGGGAGATTACGAGCAGTACTTC. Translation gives CASSYVAGGDYEQYF.

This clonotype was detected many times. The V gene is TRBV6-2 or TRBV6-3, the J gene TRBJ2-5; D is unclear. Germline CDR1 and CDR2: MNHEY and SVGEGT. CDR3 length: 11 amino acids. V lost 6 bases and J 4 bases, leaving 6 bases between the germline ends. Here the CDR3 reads CASSHGETQYF. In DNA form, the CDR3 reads TGTGCCAGCAGCCACGGAGAGACCCAGTACTTC.

DNA for the CDR3: TGTGCCAGCAGCACCCGTTGGGCGGGAGTCAACGAGCAGTACTTC. The encoded protein is CASSTRWAGVNEQYF. This sequence joins TRBV7-2 and TRBJ2-7; 7 nucleotides align to TRBD2. CDR1 is SGHTA, CDR2 FQGNSA, per germline. Losses at the gene ends were 5 bases for V and 5 bases for J; bases not matched to a gene: 12. This CDR3 has 15 residues.

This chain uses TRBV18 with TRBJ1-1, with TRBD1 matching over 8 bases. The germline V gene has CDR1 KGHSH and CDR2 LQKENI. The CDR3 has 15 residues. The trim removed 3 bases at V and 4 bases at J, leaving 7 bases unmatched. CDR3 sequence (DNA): TGTGCCAGCTCACCTGCGACAGGGGCAGGCACTGAAGCTTTCTTT. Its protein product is CASSPATGAGTEAFF. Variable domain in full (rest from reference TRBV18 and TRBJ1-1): NAGVMQNPRHLVRRRGQEARLRCSPMKGHSHVYWYRQLPEEGLKFMVYLQKENIIDESGMPKERFSAEFPKEGPSILRIQQVVRGDSAAYFCASSPATGAGTEAFFGQGTRLTVV.

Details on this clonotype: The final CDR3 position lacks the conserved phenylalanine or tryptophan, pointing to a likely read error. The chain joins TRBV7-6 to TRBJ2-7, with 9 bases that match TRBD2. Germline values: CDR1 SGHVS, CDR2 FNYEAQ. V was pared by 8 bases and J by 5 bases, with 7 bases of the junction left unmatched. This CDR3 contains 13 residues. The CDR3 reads CASSLAGWNEQYY. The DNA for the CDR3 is TGTGCCAGCTCGCTAGCGGGATGGAACGAGCAGTACTAC.

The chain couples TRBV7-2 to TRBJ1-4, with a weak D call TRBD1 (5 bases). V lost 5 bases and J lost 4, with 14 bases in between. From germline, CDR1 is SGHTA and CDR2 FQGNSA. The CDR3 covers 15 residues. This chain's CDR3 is CASSPHGGSNEKLFF. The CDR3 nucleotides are TGTGCCAGCAGCCCCCACGGGGGAAGTAATGAAAAACTGTTTTTT.

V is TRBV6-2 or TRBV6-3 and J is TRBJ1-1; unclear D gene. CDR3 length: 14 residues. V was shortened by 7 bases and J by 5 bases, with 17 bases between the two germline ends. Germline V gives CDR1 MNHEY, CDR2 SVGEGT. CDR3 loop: CASTPSSYWTEAFF. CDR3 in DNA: TGTGCCAGCACCCCATCGAGTTATTGGACTGAAGCTTTCTTT.

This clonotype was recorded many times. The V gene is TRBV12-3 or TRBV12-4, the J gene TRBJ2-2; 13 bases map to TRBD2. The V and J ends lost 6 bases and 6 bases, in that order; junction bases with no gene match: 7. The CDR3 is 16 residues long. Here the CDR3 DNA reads TGTGCCAGCAGCTTACGGACTAGCGGGAGACCCGGGGAGCTGTTTTTT. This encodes CASSLRTSGRPGELFF.

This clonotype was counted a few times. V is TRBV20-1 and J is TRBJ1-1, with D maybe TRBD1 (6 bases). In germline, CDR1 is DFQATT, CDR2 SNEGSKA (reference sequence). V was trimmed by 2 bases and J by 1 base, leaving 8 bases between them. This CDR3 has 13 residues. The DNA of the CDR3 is TGCAGTGCTAGAAAGGGGGGGAACACTGAAGCTTTCTTT. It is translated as CSARKGGNTEAFF.

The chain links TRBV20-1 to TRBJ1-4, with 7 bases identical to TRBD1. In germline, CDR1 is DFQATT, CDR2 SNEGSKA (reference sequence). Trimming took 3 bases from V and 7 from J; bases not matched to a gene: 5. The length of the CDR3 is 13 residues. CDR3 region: CSARVGQPEKLFF. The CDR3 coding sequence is TGCAGTGCTAGGGTGGGACAGCCTGAAAAACTGTTTTTT.

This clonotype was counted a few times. CDR3: CSAVSLGRTPSPLHF. DNA of the CDR3: TGCAGTGCCGTCTCTTTAGGACGGACGCCTTCACCCCTCCACTTT. This chain joins TRBV20-1 and TRBJ1-6; D is unclear. This CDR3 is built from 15 residues. Germline lookup yields CDR1 DFQATT and CDR2 SNEGSKA (reference sequence). Trimming shortened V by 6 bases and J by 9 bases, and 21 bases separated the two germline ends.